This entry features one T cell receptor (beta chain) sequence. This record comes from a study of blood T cell repertoires in COVID-19. Repertoires were generated with immunoSEQ multiplex PCR, while TCRdb's copy carries only in-frame clones and drops some. The top ten clones hold roughly 4.5% of a sample with tens of thousands of clones, roughly 87% of them seen once. This CDR3 has 12 amino acids. The germline V gene has CDR1 MNHNY and CDR2 SVGAGI (reference sequence). V was cut by 10 bases and J by 3 bases, with 13 bases left in between. The genes are TRBV6-6 and TRBJ2-7, with a possible D match to TRBD1 (6 bases). The receptor was derived from a woman of 80 years or more with acute or convalescent COVID-19. The sequencing sample was made of peripheral blood. CDR3 nucleotide sequence: TGTGCCACCCAGGGGTCCGGCTACGAGCAGTACTTC. It specifies CATQGSGYEQYF.